The 28 T cell receptor beta chains listed next were all sequenced from one sample in a study of shared clonotypes between healthy human individuals. Sequencing was performed with immunoSEQ multiplex PCR; in TCRdb, only in-frame clones are kept and a portion is missing. The data contain about 380,000 clones, approximately 96% of them seen just once; the ten biggest clones take up 0.25% to 0.35%. Sequencing used memory CD8+ T cells sorted from blood. The subset here: CD45RO+ cells pooled with CCR7-negative TemRA cells. The receptors originated from a man between 25 and 39 years old in good health.

The chain employs TRBV4-1 and TRBJ1-1; TRBD1 matches at 7 bases. The trim removed 2 bases at V and 2 bases at J, leaving 8 bases unmatched. CDR1 MGHRA and CDR2 YSYEKL come from the germline V gene. The CDR3 is made up of 16 amino acids. The CDR3 reads CASSQNSGTDNTEAFF. CDR3 DNA: TGCGCCAGCAGCCAAAATTCCGGGACAGATAACACTGAAGCTTTCTTT.

The chain employs TRBV7-2 and TRBJ2-7, with a tentative D call TRBD1 (5 bases). V was clipped by 5 bases and J by 5 bases, with 13 bases between them. Germline CDR1 reads SGHTA; CDR2 reads FQGNSA. The CDR3 loop spans 13 amino acids. For the CDR3, the DNA is TGTGCCAGCAGCAAAAGACCAGGGAACGAGCAGTACTTC. This encodes CASSKRPGNEQYF.

This clone was observed a single time. The chain uses TRBV7-2 and TRBJ2-3, with D unclear. CDR3 length: 13 residues. Germline CDR1 and CDR2: SGHTA and FQGNSA. Trimming pared 2 bases from V and 6 bases from J, leaving 9 bases between. CDR3 protein: CASSLRVWDTQYF. Written as DNA, the CDR3 is TGTGCCAGCAGCTTAAGGGTATGGGATACGCAGTATTTT.

The chain is built from TRBV18 and TRBJ2-5; D is uncertain. Germline lookup yields CDR1 KGHSH and CDR2 LQKENI. V was cut by 6 bases and J by 5 bases, with 13 bases left in between. CDR3 length equals 13 residues. The CDR3 nucleotides are TGTGCCAGCTCGAAAAACGACGGGGAGACCCAGTACTTC. Translating it yields CASSKNDGETQYF.

This chain connects TRBV28 to TRBJ2-1; the D gene is possibly TRBD2 (7 bases). The germline V gene encodes CDR1 MDHEN and CDR2 SYDVKM. This CDR3 has 14 residues. V shed 5 bases and J shed 9 bases, with 17 bases lying between them. DNA of the CDR3: TGTGCCAGCAGTCCGGGGGGCAGGCGTCGTGAGCAGTTCTTC. Its translation is CASSPGGRRREQFF.

V gene TRBV5-1 combines with J gene TRBJ1-1, with D hard to call. Germline CDR1 reads SGHRS; CDR2 reads YFSETQ. This CDR3 contains 15 residues. The V end was cut by 4 bases, the J end by 3 bases, with 16 bases between. CDR3 bases: TGCGCCAGCAGCAACTCGGTTGGGATTGACACTGAAGCTTTCTTT. Translated, it gives CASSNSVGIDTEAFF. The entire variable domain, with the rest obtained from reference TRBV5-1 and TRBJ1-1, is as follows: KAGVTQTPRYLIKTRGQQVTLSCSPISGHRSVSWYQQTPGQGLQFLFEYFSETQRNKGNFPGRFSGRQFSNSRSEMNVSTLELGDSALYLCASSNSVGIDTEAFFGQGTRLTVV.

The rearrangement joins TRBV6-1 to TRBJ2-7; no clear D gene. The CDR3 runs to 15 residues. V lost 2 bases and J lost 4, with 15 bases in between. Germline V gene sequence: CDR1 MNHNS, CDR2 SASEGT. The CDR3 coding sequence is TGTGCCAGCAGTGAAAGGCCAGGCTCTACATACGAGCAGTACTTC. Protein sequence: CASSERPGSTYEQYF.

This chain connects TRBV27 to TRBJ2-1, with D unresolved. Germline values: CDR1 MNHEY, CDR2 SMNVEV (reference sequence). V was pared by 0 bases and J by 5 bases, with 5 bases between. CDR3 size: 13 residues. The DNA for the CDR3 is TGTGCCAGCAGTTTATCTAGTAACAATGAGCAGTTCTTC. Translation gives CASSLSSNNEQFF.

The rearrangement joins TRBV25-1 to TRBJ2-7; D is possibly TRBD2 (5 bases). The CDR3 sequence is 15 residues long. V was shortened by 4 bases and J by 3 bases, with 16 bases between the two germline ends. Germline values: CDR1 MGHDK, CDR2 SYGVNS. CDR3 sequence (DNA): TGTGCCAGCAGTGGCGGACTCCCGGGCAACTACGAGCAGTACTTC. Protein sequence: CASSGGLPGNYEQYF.

This chain uses TRBV18 with TRBJ2-7; D not resolved. Germline CDR1 KGHSH, CDR2 LQKENI. The V gene lost 2 bases and the J gene lost 6 bases, with 5 bases spanning the gap. The CDR3 sequence is 11 residues long. In DNA, the CDR3 is TGTGCCAGCTCACCAGGTACCGAGCAGTACTTC. It yields the protein CASSPGTEQYF. Together with reference TRBV18 and TRBJ2-7, the CDR3 gives the full variable domain: NAGVMQNPRHLVRRRGQEARLRCSPMKGHSHVYWYRQLPEEGLKFMVYLQKENIIDESGMPKERFSAEFPKEGPSILRIQQVVRGDSAAYFCASSPGTEQYFGPGTRLTVT.

The rearrangement uses TRBV2 and TRBJ2-5, with 14 nucleotides matching TRBD2. The V segment lost 10 bases and the J segment 5 bases; nucleotides outside the gene matches: 9. Germline V gene lookup returns CDR1 SNHLY and CDR2 FYNNEI. The CDR3 runs 15 residues. CDR3 protein: CATRLAGGPFETQYF. In DNA form, the CDR3 reads TGTGCCACCCGACTAGCGGGAGGGCCTTTTGAGACCCAGTACTTC.

This clone occurred once. Other nucleotide sequences from this sample produce the same CDR3. V and J are TRBV7-9 and TRBJ1-5; unclear D gene. Germline-derived CDR1 and CDR2 are SEHNR and FQNEAQ (reference sequence). Trimming pared 5 bases from V and 5 bases from J, leaving 7 bases between. The CDR3 has 12 amino acids. CDR3 bases: TGTGCCAGCAGCCTCTGGGATCAGCCCCAGCATTTT. Translating gives CASSLWDQPQHF.

The chain couples TRBV5-1 to TRBJ2-3, with D uncertain. Germline V gene lookup returns CDR1 SGHRS and CDR2 YFSETQ. With 4 bases removed from V and 0 bases from J, the gap between germline ends came to 12 bases. CDR3 length: 15 amino acids. The CDR3 coding sequence is TGCGCCAGCAGCGGAGCAAACCCTAGCACAGATACGCAGTATTTT. Amino acid sequence: CASSGANPSTDTQYF. The full variable domain, rest sourced from reference TRBV5-1 and TRBJ2-3, is KAGVTQTPRYLIKTRGQQVTLSCSPISGHRSVSWYQQTPGQGLQFLFEYFSETQRNKGNFPGRFSGRQFSNSRSEMNVSTLELGDSALYLCASSGANPSTDTQYFGPGTRLTVL.

The chain has TRBV5-1 and TRBJ1-1; D unresolved. Deletions cut 0 bases from V and 2 bases from J, with 11 bases between. Per the germline V gene, CDR1 is SGHRS and CDR2 is YFSETQ. This CDR3 has 15 residues. The CDR3 spells CASSLVGSYNTEAFF. In nucleotides, the CDR3 is TGCGCCAGCAGCTTGGTTGGCAGCTATAACACTGAAGCTTTCTTT.

This sequence joins TRBV28 and TRBJ2-5; D unclear. The V gene lost 10 bases and the J gene lost 5 bases, with 17 bases spanning the gap. There are 13 residues in the CDR3. In germline, CDR1 is MDHEN, CDR2 SYDVKM. The DNA for the CDR3 is TGTGCCACTGACGGACCTGTGGGGGAGACCCAGTACTTC. This sequence encodes CATDGPVGETQYF.

The gene calls are TRBV27 and TRBJ2-1, with 7 bases fitting TRBD2. CDR1 and CDR2 from the germline V gene are MNHEY and SMNVEV (reference sequence). V gave up 2 bases and J gave up 4 bases; unmatched junction bases: 5. The CDR3 spans 15 residues. CDR3 coding DNA: TGTGCCAGCAGTTTAGAGCGGGGACTTTACAATGAGCAGTTCTTC. Translating gives CASSLERGLYNEQFF.

The sample holds one count of this clone. The gene calls are TRBV5-1 and TRBJ2-3; D may be TRBD2 (5 bases). The CDR3 runs 15 residues. Germline V lookup: CDR1 SGHRS, CDR2 YFSETQ. V lost 6 bases and J 3 bases, leaving 17 bases between the germline ends. The CDR3, as DNA: TGCGCCAGCAACCTAGCCTTCCCGGGGACAGATACGCAGTATTTT. This sequence encodes CASNLAFPGTDTQYF.

The gene calls are TRBV30 and TRBJ1-1; D is possibly TRBD1 (6 bases). With 8 bases removed from V and 4 bases from J, the gap between germline ends came to 17 bases. Germline CDR1 GTSNPN, CDR2 SVGIG (reference sequence). CDR3 size: 13 residues. The CDR3 spells CAPRGGWVTEAFF. The CDR3 DNA reads as TGTGCCCCGAGGGGGGGGTGGGTCACTGAAGCTTTCTTT.

The J gene is TRBJ2-3, the V gene TRBV27; D gene unclear. CDR3 length equals 9 residues. With 11 bases removed from V and 3 bases from J, the gap between germline ends came to 3 bases. The germline V gene encodes CDR1 MNHEY and CDR2 SMNVEV (reference sequence). The DNA for the CDR3 is TGTGCCCAAACAGATACGCAGTATTTT. Its protein is CAQTDTQYF.

The gene calls are TRBV18 and TRBJ2-3, with 11 positions matching TRBD1. CDR1 and CDR2 (germline): KGHSH, LQKENI. The ends lost 3 bases at V and 1 base at J; junction bases unmatched: 0. The CDR3 is made up of 15 amino acids. CDR3 protein: CASSPDRGRTDTQYF. The CDR3, as DNA: TGTGCCAGCTCACCGGACAGGGGGCGCACAGATACGCAGTATTTT.

This clone was seen a single time. The chain combines TRBV4-2 with TRBJ1-2, with D unclear. In germline, CDR1 is LGHNA, CDR2 YNFKEQ. The CDR3 is made up of 13 amino acids. V gave up 3 bases and J gave up 4 bases, with 9 bases separating them. The CDR3 DNA reads as TGTGCCAGCAGCCAGGGCGGTCCCTATGGCTACACCTTC. Translating it yields CASSQGGPYGYTF.

The chain combines TRBV19 with TRBJ1-2; 7 bases fit TRBD1. CDR3 length: 13 residues. From germline, CDR1 is LNHDA and CDR2 SQIVND (reference sequence). Losses at the gene ends were 3 bases for V and 7 bases for J; bases not matched to a gene: 5. CDR3 in DNA: TGTGCCAGTAGTATCCAGGGGGGTCTTGGCTACACCTTC. Translated: CASSIQGGLGYTF.

This clone was seen once. The V and J genes are TRBV5-6 and TRBJ2-7; D gene ambiguous. Trimming pared 1 base from V and 5 bases from J, leaving 7 bases between. The CDR3 extends over 12 amino acids. Germline CDR1 reads SGHDT; CDR2 reads YYEEEE. The CDR3 DNA is TGTGCCAGCAGCTTGACAATCGACGAGCAGTACTTC. This gives the protein CASSLTIDEQYF. Full variable domain (outside the CDR3, taken from reference TRBV5-6 and TRBJ2-7): DAGVTQSPTHLIKTRGQQVTLRCSPKSGHDTVSWYQQALGQGPQFIFQYYEEEERQRGNFPDRFSGHQFPNYSSELNVNALLLGDSALYLCASSLTIDEQYFGPGTRLTVT.

V is TRBV6-6 and J is TRBJ1-4, with D possibly matching TRBD1 (5 bases). V was trimmed by 2 bases and J by 4 bases, leaving 11 bases between them. The CDR3 length is 15 residues. CDR1 and CDR2 from the germline V gene are MNHNY and SVGAGI (reference sequence). CDR3 sequence: CASSYVGLGNEKLFF. In DNA, the CDR3 is TGTGCCAGCAGTTACGTGGGGCTAGGTAATGAAAAACTGTTTTTT.

V and J are TRBV28 and TRBJ2-1; D may be TRBD1 or TRBD2 (5 bases each). This CDR3 is built from 14 residues. Germline V lookup: CDR1 MDHEN, CDR2 SYDVKM. Trimming removed 6 bases from V and 5 bases from J, with 14 bases in between. The CDR3 nucleotides read TGTGCCAGCAGGTTCCCCGGGGCCAACAATGAGCAGTTCTTC. Protein sequence: CASRFPGANNEQFF. Full variable domain (outside the CDR3, taken from reference TRBV28 and TRBJ2-1): DVKVTQSSRYLVKRTGEKVFLECVQDMDHENMFWYRQDPGLGLRLIYFSYDVKMKEKGDIPEGYSVSREKKERFSLILESASTNQTSMYLCASRFPGANNEQFFGPGTRLTVL.

This sequence joins TRBV7-2 and TRBJ2-7, with TRBD2 matching 7 bases. Germline CDR1 and CDR2: SGHTA and FQGNSA. The V and J ends lost 1 base and 2 bases, in that order; junction bases with no gene match: 5. The CDR3 totals 15 residues. The CDR3 region is CASSLDGRRPYEQYF. The CDR3 coding sequence is TGTGCCAGCAGCTTAGACGGGAGGAGGCCCTACGAGCAGTACTTC.

Details on this clone: The identical CDR3 is also encoded by other nucleotide sequences in the sample. This sequence joins TRBV9 and TRBJ2-5, with TRBD1 as a possible D gene (5 bases). The CDR3 length is 12 residues. Trimming took off 0 bases at V and 5 bases at J, with 5 bases between the two ends. CDR1 is SGDLS, CDR2 YYNGEE, per germline. CDR3 region: CASSVEGETQYF. The CDR3 bases are TGTGCCAGCAGCGTAGAGGGGGAGACCCAGTACTTC.

This chain connects TRBV2 to TRBJ1-4; possibly TRBD1 for D (5 bases). This CDR3 region has 17 residues. Deletions cut 5 bases from V and 1 base from J, with 17 bases between. The germline CDR1 and CDR2 sequences are SNHLY and FYNNEI. CDR3 bases: TGTGCCAGCAGTAAGGAGAGAAGGGGAGGAACTAATGAAAAACTGTTTTTT. Its protein is CASSKERRGGTNEKLFF. The full variable domain, with the rest looked up from reference TRBV2 and TRBJ1-4, is EPEVTQTPSHQVTQMGQEVILRCVPISNHLYFYWYRQILGQKVEFLVSFYNNEISEKSEIFDDQFSVERPDGSNFTLKIRSTKLEDSAMYFCASSKERRGGTNEKLFFGSGTQLSVL.